Shown below are 5 T cell receptor beta chains from a single sample sequenced in a study of early T cells in non-severe SARS-CoV-2 infection (dated by TCRdb to 2020 to 2022). The method behind the library was 5' RACE. TCRdb lists the instrument as NextSeq 500. TCRdb ran its own pipeline on the public reads, namely fastp trimming at Q25 and MiXCR clone calling, and kept in-frame beta chains. CDR3 protein sequences are deduplicated, and each keeps its most common genes and DNA. This sample gives roughly 27,000 distinct CDR3 sequences in total; approximately 3.9% of them show up just once. The biggest ten clones account for 4.4% of the sample. The sample taken for sequencing was whole blood. These receptors all stem from an adult who was a healthcare worker with PCR-confirmed SARS-CoV-2 infection or an uninfected control (not recorded which).

This chain connects TRBV7-6 to TRBJ2-1; D uncertain. V was clipped by 1 base and J by 10 bases, with 11 bases between them. The CDR3 runs to 13 residues. The germline CDR1 and CDR2 sequences are SGHVS and FNYEAQ. DNA for the CDR3: TGTGCCAGCAGCTTAGGCGTCAAAATGGAGCAGTTCTTC. This codes for CASSLGVKMEQFF.

This clonotype was recorded many times. The rearrangement uses TRBV14 and TRBJ2-1; 8 bases agree with TRBD2. The CDR3 has 15 residues. Trimming removed 3 bases from V and 8 bases from J; junction bases left unmatched: 9. Germline CDR1 and CDR2: SGHDN and FVKESK. This chain's CDR3 is CASSHEAGARDEQFF. In DNA, the CDR3 is TGTGCCAGCAGCCACGAAGCGGGAGCTAGAGATGAGCAGTTCTTC.

This clonotype was observed at least ten times. The gene calls are TRBV20-1 and TRBJ2-3; 9 bases are shared with TRBD2. The CDR3 runs to 16 residues. The junction had 13 bases not matched to a gene; V was cut back by 5 bases and J by 4 bases. Looked up from germline, CDR1 is DFQATT and CDR2 is SNEGSKA (reference sequence). In DNA form, the CDR3 reads TGCAGTGCTGAGAGGTCAGGGCGGGAGGGATCAGATACGCAGTATTTT. Residues: CSAERSGREGSDTQYF.

This clonotype was observed at least ten times. The V and J genes are TRBV10-3 and TRBJ2-1; D possibly corresponds to TRBD2 (6 bases). This CDR3 spans 14 amino acids. Trimming stripped 6 bases from V and 0 bases from J, with 9 bases between. Germline CDR1 and CDR2: ENHRY and SYGVKD. CDR3 nucleotide sequence: TGTGCCATCAGCCCCGGGGGCTCCTACAATGAGCAGTTCTTC. This codes for CAISPGGSYNEQFF.

Sample share makes this clonotype medium-sized (0.01 to 0.1%). This chain connects TRBV7-3 to TRBJ1-1; tentative D call: TRBD1 (6 bases). Trimming stripped 4 bases from V and 1 base from J, with 7 bases between. The CDR3 is 13 residues long. Germline CDR1 SGHTA, CDR2 FQGTGA. CDR3: CASSWDKNTEAFF. Written as DNA, the CDR3 is TGTGCCAGCAGCTGGGACAAGAACACTGAAGCTTTCTTT. Filled out from reference TRBV7-3 and TRBJ1-1, the complete variable domain reads GAGVSQTPSNKVTEKGKYVELRCDPISGHTALYWYRQSLGQGPEFLIYFQGTGAADDSGLPNDRFFAVRPEGSVSTLKIQRTERGDSAVYLCASSWDKNTEAFFGQGTRLTVV.